This entry describes one T cell receptor (beta chain). Its matching antigen is unknown. The data stem from a study of long-term antiretroviral therapy in people with HIV. Whole-study results and caveats: Diversity increased after ART yet remained lower than in transplant donor controls.

V dropped 0 bases and J dropped 5 bases, with 19 bases sitting between them. The CDR3 runs 17 residues. Germline values: CDR1 MGHRA, CDR2 YSYEKL. The run of the v3.0 immunoSEQ assay was at survey level. TCRdb keeps only in-frame clones here, not all; method: immunoSEQ multiplex PCR. The table lists about 48,000 clones, 80% to 90% of them singletons. The rearrangement joins TRBV4-1 to TRBJ1-2; the D gene is possibly TRBD1 (5 bases). The source was unsorted PBMCs, collected 0.8 years after starting antiretroviral therapy. The origin of this receptor is a woman younger than 35 with HIV. CDR3: CASSQDLFLGQGYGYTF. The CDR3 nucleotides read TGCGCCAGCAGCCAAGATCTCTTCCTGGGGCAGGGATATGGCTACACCTTC.